These 14 T cell receptor beta chains originate from one sample sequenced in a study of beta chain features in type 1 diabetes. Reverse transcription of all isolated RNA meant that expressed TCRB transcripts were sequenced. Sequencing used immunoSEQ multiplex PCR; TCRdb keeps in-frame clones, though not all of them. The sample consists of 900,000 or so clones, around a sixth of them appearing once. Sequenced material: naive CD4+ T cells from blood. These receptors came from a young woman in good health.

This clone was counted a few times. The chain joins TRBV18 to TRBJ2-6; 10 bases line up with TRBD1. The J segment lost 0 bases and the V segment lost 4 bases, leaving 3 bases of the junction unmatched. There are 17 residues in the CDR3. Per the germline V gene, CDR1 is KGHSH and CDR2 is LQKENI. The CDR3 coding sequence is TGTGCCAGCTCACGACAGGGGGCAGACTCTGGGGCCAACGTCCTGACTTTC. Its translation: CASSRQGADSGANVLTF.

The genes are TRBV11-2 and TRBJ2-6; D uncertain. This CDR3 is 14 amino acids long. Trimming stripped 6 bases from V and 3 bases from J, with 9 bases between. From germline, CDR1 is SGHAT and CDR2 FQNNGV. Here the CDR3 DNA reads TGTGCCAGCAGACAAAGGTTTGGGGCCAACGTCCTGACTTTC. This translates into CASRQRFGANVLTF.

The chain employs TRBV7-9 and TRBJ2-3, with D possibly TRBD2 on 6 matching bases. Germline V CDR1 and CDR2: SEHNR, FQNEAQ (reference sequence). V lost 11 bases and J lost 0, with 18 bases in between. The CDR3 loop spans 15 amino acids. CDR3 bases: TGTGCCGGAGAAGCTAGCGCCCCTAGCACAGATACGCAGTATTTT. Amino acids: CAGEASAPSTDTQYF.

The V gene is TRBV9, the J gene TRBJ2-2; TRBD1 agrees at 8 bases. The CDR3 covers 15 residues. Trimming cost V 5 bases and J 1 base; bases outside gene matches: 4. Germline CDR1 SGDLS, CDR2 YYNGEE. The CDR3, as DNA: TGTGCCAGCAGAACCGGGACAGGGAACACCGGGGAGCTGTTTTTT. Amino acid sequence: CASRTGTGNTGELFF.

This chain uses TRBV6-1 with TRBJ2-6; 8 positions match TRBD1. CDR1 and CDR2 (germline): MNHNS, SASEGT. This CDR3 comprises 15 residues. Losses at the gene ends were 6 bases for V and 3 bases for J; bases not matched to a gene: 4. The CDR3 protein is CASSPTGVGANVLTF. In DNA form, the CDR3 reads TGTGCCAGCAGCCCGACAGGGGTTGGGGCCAACGTCCTGACTTTC.

This clone was seen more than once but under ten times. V and J are TRBV18 and TRBJ2-1, with D maybe TRBD1 (6 bases). Trimming pared 3 bases from V and 2 bases from J, leaving 11 bases between. The CDR3 loop spans 15 amino acids. CDR1 and CDR2 (germline): KGHSH, LQKENI. Written as DNA, the CDR3 is TGTGCCAGCTCACCGAGGACAGACACCTACAATGAGCAGTTCTTC. This translates into CASSPRTDTYNEQFF.

The chain joins TRBV6-5 to TRBJ2-7; 9 positions agree with TRBD2. The CDR3 length is 14 residues. V shed 5 bases and J 3 bases; nucleotides not matched to a gene: 5. Germline CDR1 reads MNHEY; CDR2 reads SVGAGI. The CDR3 is CASSETSGHYEQYF. CDR3 bases: TGTGCCAGCAGTGAAACTAGCGGGCACTACGAGCAGTACTTC.

This clone was counted only a few times. The chain uses TRBV27 and TRBJ2-7, with 8 bases that match TRBD1. J was trimmed by 1 base and V by 4 bases; bases with no gene match: 3. The CDR3 totals 14 residues. CDR1 and CDR2 (germline): MNHEY, SMNVEV (reference sequence). CDR3 sequence reads: CASSSQGASYEQYF. The CDR3 DNA is TGTGCCAGCAGTTCCCAGGGGGCTTCCTACGAGCAGTACTTC.

This clone was observed a handful of times. This rearrangement joins TRBV4-2 to TRBJ1-2; D gene ambiguous. The V gene lost 0 bases and the J gene lost 4 bases, with 9 bases spanning the gap. Germline values: CDR1 LGHNA, CDR2 YNFKEQ. The CDR3 is 14 residues long. This CDR3 reads CASSQDRNFYGYTF. The CDR3 DNA sequence: TGTGCCAGCAGCCAAGACCGGAACTTCTATGGCTACACCTTC.

The table lists this clone with a few counts. The V and J genes are TRBV25-1 and TRBJ2-7; D possibly corresponds to TRBD1 (6 bases). The CDR3 totals 12 residues. Between the trimmed V and J ends, which lost 3 bases and 4 bases, there was a span of 7 bases. CDR1 is MGHDK and CDR2 is SYGVNS in the germline V gene. This CDR3 reads CASSDRGYEQYF. The CDR3 bases are TGTGCCAGCAGTGACAGGGGTTACGAGCAGTACTTC.

V usage is TRBV4-2 and J usage is TRBJ2-3, with 7 positions matching TRBD2. CDR1 is LGHNA, CDR2 YNFKEQ, per germline. The CDR3 sequence is 17 residues long. The junction had 16 bases not matched to a gene; V was cut back by 6 bases and J by 4 bases. In DNA, the CDR3 is TGTGCCAGCAGTTCAAGATCTAGGACTAGTCTTCCAGATACGCAGTATTTT. Protein product: CASSSRSRTSLPDTQYF.

The rearrangement joins TRBV11-2 to TRBJ2-7, with D unresolved. CDR3 length equals 15 residues. CDR1 is SGHAT and CDR2 is FQNNGV in the germline V gene. Trimming took 3 bases from V and 3 from J, leaving 15 bases between them. Here the CDR3 DNA reads TGTGCCAGCAGCTTTCTGGGCTCCCCCTACTACGAGCAGTACTTC. Translating it yields CASSFLGSPYYEQYF.

This clone has more than one count but fewer than ten. The CDR3 here is CSVVRNYGYTF. The CDR3 nucleotides read TGCAGCGTTGTACGGAACTATGGCTACACCTTC. The chain couples TRBV29-1 to TRBJ1-2; no firm D call. Trimming removed 4 bases at V and 2 bases at J, with 5 bases between. The CDR3 runs to 11 residues. Germline V CDR1 and CDR2: SQVTM, ANQGSEA.

The J gene is TRBJ2-1, the V gene TRBV18; TRBD2 aligns across 10 bases. Germline V CDR1 and CDR2: KGHSH, LQKENI. This CDR3 has 16 residues. V lost 6 bases, J lost 0 bases, and 5 bases stayed unmatched. This CDR3 is CASSQLAGISYNEQFF. The CDR3 bases are TGTGCCAGCTCCCAACTAGCGGGAATCTCCTACAATGAGCAGTTCTTC.